Below, one T cell receptor beta chain is given with its context. Its specificity is unknown. Individual cDNA molecules received unique molecular identifiers during library preparation. TCRdb re-derived calls from the 5' RACE reads in MiXCR, one entry per CDR3 protein. The sample lists roughly 58,000 distinct CDR3 sequences; under 15% were seen once. This specimen comes from a study of early T cells in non-severe SARS-CoV-2 infection. Study background: Sequencing input comprised bulk RNA from unsorted whole blood; chain pairing was not available. Study-level findings and limits: Reliance on VDJdb matching favored anti-spike CD8 responses; private and CD4 specificities were missed.

The material sequenced was whole blood. The clonotype comes from an adult who was a healthcare worker with PCR-confirmed SARS-CoV-2 infection or an uninfected control (not recorded which).

Written as DNA, the CDR3 is TGTGCCAGCAGTTACTACAGGAACACTGAAGCTTTCTTT. Amino acid sequence: CASSYYRNTEAFF. The chain combines TRBV27 with TRBJ1-1; D not certain. The CDR3 covers 13 residues. Trimming removed 4 bases at V and 1 base at J, with 7 bases between. CDR1 and CDR2 from the germline V gene are MNHEY and SMNVEV (reference sequence).